This T cell receptor (beta chain) was observed in a study of cytomegalovirus exposure and HLA in healthy donors. This clone appeared a few times. Its antigen is unknown. With 4 bases clipped from V and 4 bases from J, the junction kept 0 bases outside the gene matches. The CDR3 loop spans 14 amino acids. CDR1 and CDR2 from the germline V gene are ENHRY and SYGVKD. Study-wide findings and caveats: Three chains linked to CMV were shown in vitro to be specific for CMV antigens.

13 Jbeta primers and 60 Vbeta primers were used for the PCR. The authors' processing: Later, an analysis found roughly 80 million unique TCR beta chains, and about 10 million of these were shared. Measured with immunoSEQ multiplex PCR; TCRdb has only the in-frame clones, and not every one. The V and J calls and clone size were taken over from that table, and D and trimming were inferred from the DNA. Altogether approximately 90,000 clones are present, 6% to 9% being singletons, with the ten largest covering approximately 2.5%. The chain carries TRBV10-3 and TRBJ2-2, with 10 nucleotides matching TRBD1. Sequencing was carried out using PBMCs. The source is a man aged 50 to 60 in good health and CMV-seronegative. CDR3 loop: CAISGTGGTGELFF. CDR3 nucleotides: TGTGCCATCAGTGGGACAGGGGGCACCGGGGAGCTGTTTTTT.